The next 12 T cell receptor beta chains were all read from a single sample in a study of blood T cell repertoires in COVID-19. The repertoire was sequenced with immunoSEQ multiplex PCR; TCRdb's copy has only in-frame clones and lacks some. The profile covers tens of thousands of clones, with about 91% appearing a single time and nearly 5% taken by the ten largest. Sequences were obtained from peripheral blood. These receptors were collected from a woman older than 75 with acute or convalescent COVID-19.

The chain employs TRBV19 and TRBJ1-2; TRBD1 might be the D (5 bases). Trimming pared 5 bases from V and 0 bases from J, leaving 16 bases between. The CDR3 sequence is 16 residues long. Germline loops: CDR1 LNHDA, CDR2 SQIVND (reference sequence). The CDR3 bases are TGTGCCAGTAGTTGGAGACAGCGAGAATCTAACTATGGCTACACCTTC. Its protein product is CASSWRQRESNYGYTF.

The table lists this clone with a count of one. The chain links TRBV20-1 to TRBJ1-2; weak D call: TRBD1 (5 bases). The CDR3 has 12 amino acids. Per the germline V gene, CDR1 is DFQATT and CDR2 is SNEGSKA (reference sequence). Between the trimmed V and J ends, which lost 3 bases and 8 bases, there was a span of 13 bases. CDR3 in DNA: TGCAGTGCTAGTCCTACTCGGGGGGGCTACACCTTC. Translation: CSASPTRGGYTF.

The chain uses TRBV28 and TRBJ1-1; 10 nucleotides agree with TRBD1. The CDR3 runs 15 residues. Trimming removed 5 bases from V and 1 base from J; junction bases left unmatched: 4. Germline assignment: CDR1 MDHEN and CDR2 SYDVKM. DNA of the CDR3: TGTGCCAGCAGTCGGACAGGGGGTACGAACACTGAAGCTTTCTTT. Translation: CASSRTGGTNTEAFF.

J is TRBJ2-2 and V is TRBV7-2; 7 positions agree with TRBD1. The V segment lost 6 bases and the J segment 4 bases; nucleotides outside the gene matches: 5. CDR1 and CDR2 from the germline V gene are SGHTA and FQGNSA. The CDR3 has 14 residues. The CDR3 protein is CASRQDRRTGELFF. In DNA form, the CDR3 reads TGTGCCAGCAGGCAGGACAGGCGCACCGGGGAGCTGTTTTTT.

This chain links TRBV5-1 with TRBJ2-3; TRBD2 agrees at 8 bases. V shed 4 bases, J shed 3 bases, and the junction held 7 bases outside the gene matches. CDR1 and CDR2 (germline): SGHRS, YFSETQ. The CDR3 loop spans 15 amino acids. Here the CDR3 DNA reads TGCGCCAGCAGCCCGGGGGAGCGGGAGACAGATACGCAGTATTTT. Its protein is CASSPGERETDTQYF.

The CDR3 spells CASSLFRTALSNQPQHF. DNA for the CDR3: TGTGCCAGCAGCCTATTTAGGACAGCCTTGAGCAATCAGCCCCAGCATTTT. The rearrangement joins TRBV5-5 to TRBJ1-5; maybe TRBD1 (6 bases). With 4 bases removed from V and 1 base from J, the gap between germline ends came to 18 bases. The V gene's germline CDR1 is SGHKS and CDR2 YYEKEE (reference sequence). The CDR3 length is 17 residues. Full variable domain (remainder filled in from reference TRBV5-5 and TRBJ1-5): DAGVTQSPTHLIKTRGQQVTLRCSPISGHKSVSWYQQVLGQGPQFIFQYYEKEERGRGNFPDRFSARQFPNYSSELNVNALLLGDSALYLCASSLFRTALSNQPQHFGDGTRLSIL.

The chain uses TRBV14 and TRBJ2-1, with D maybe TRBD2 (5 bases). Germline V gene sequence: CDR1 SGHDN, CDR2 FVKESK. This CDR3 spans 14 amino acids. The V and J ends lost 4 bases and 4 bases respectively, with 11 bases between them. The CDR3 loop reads CASSPLDSYNEQFF. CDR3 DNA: TGTGCCAGCAGCCCTTTGGACTCTTACAATGAGCAGTTCTTC.

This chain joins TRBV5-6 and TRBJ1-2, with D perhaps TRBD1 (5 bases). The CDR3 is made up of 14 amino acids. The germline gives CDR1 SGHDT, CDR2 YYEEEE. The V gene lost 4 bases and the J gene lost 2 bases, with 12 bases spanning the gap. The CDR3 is CASSTGANNYGYTF. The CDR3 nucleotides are TGTGCCAGCAGCACAGGCGCTAACAACTATGGCTACACCTTC.

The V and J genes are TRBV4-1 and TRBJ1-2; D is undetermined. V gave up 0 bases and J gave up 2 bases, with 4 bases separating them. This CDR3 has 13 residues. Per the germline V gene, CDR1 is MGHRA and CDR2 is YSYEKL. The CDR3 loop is CASSQEENYGYTF. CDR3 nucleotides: TGCGCCAGCAGCCAAGAGGAGAACTATGGCTACACCTTC.

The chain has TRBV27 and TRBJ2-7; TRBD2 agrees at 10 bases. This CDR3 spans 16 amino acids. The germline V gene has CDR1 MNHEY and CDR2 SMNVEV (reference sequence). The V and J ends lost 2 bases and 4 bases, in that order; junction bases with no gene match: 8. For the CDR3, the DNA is TGTGCCAGCAGTTTACGGCTAGCGGGGGACTCATACGAGCAGTACTTC. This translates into CASSLRLAGDSYEQYF.

CDR3 in amino acids: CASSLSGGAGLNNSPLHF. The CDR3 bases are TGCGCCAGCAGCTTATCAGGGGGCGCGGGACTCAATAATTCACCCCTCCACTTT. The chain links TRBV5-1 to TRBJ1-6; 8 bases fit TRBD1. CDR3 size: 18 residues. CDR1 SGHRS and CDR2 YFSETQ come from the germline V gene. Trimming took 2 bases from V and 5 from J; bases not matched to a gene: 12.

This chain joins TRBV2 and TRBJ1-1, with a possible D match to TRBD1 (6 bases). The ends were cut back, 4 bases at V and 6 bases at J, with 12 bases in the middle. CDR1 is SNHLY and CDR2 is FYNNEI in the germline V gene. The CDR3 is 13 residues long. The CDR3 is CASSVTGYSEAFF. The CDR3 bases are TGTGCCAGCAGTGTGACAGGCTATTCTGAAGCTTTCTTT.